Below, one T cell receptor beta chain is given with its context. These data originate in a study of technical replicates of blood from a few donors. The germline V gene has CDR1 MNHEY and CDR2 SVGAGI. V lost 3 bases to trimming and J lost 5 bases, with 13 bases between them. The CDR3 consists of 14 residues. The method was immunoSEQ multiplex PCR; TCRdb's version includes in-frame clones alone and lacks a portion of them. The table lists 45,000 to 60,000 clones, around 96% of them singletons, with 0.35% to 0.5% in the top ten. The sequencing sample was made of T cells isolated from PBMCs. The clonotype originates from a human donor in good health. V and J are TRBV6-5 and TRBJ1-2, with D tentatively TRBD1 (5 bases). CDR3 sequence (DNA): TGTGCCAGCAGTTATCGGCAGGGTGAATATGGCTACACCTTC. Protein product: CASSYRQGEYGYTF.